Listed here are 10 T cell receptor beta chains from one sample, sequenced in a study of blood T cell dynamics during melanoma immunotherapy. The time point here: week 3, after first cycle of checkpoint inhibitor. Profiling relied on immunoSEQ multiplex PCR, and the TCRdb table lists in-frame clones only, not all of them. The table includes roughly 9,700 clones, approximately 91% detected once. Material: blood, obtained from a patient treated with checkpoint blockade. Source of these receptors: a human donor with melanoma.

The chain links TRBV19 to TRBJ2-7; weak D call: TRBD1 (8 bases). CDR1 and CDR2 from the germline V gene are LNHDA and SQIVND (reference sequence). Trimming left V 4 bases short and J 0 bases short, with 13 bases between. CDR3 size: 15 residues. CDR3 protein: CASSTHRGGSYEQYF. DNA of the CDR3: TGTGCCAGTAGTACCCACAGGGGGGGCTCCTACGAGCAGTACTTC.

This chain links TRBV23-1 with TRBJ1-4; 7 bases line up with TRBD1. TRBV23-1 is an ORF for which the function is uncertain. The CDR3 totals 15 residues. V lost 11 bases, J lost 3 bases, and 12 bases stayed unmatched. The CDR3 reads CARSTWDRANEKLFF. The DNA of the CDR3 is TGCGCCCGCTCGACCTGGGACAGAGCTAATGAAAAACTGTTTTTT.

The V gene is TRBV2, the J gene TRBJ2-1; TRBD1 agrees at 11 bases. The germline CDR1 and CDR2 sequences are SNHLY and FYNNEI. V lost 3 bases and J lost 3; bases outside the gene matches: 4. The CDR3 totals 16 residues. The CDR3 DNA sequence: TGTGCCAGCAGTGACGCCGGGACAGGGGGCTACAATGAGCAGTTCTTC. Protein: CASSDAGTGGYNEQFF.

The chain is built from TRBV28 and TRBJ2-7; 11 bases fit TRBD1. The trim removed 5 bases at V and 7 bases at J, leaving 4 bases unmatched. Per germline, CDR1 MDHEN and CDR2 SYDVKM. The CDR3 totals 13 residues. This CDR3 is CASSGQGAGEQYF. In DNA form, the CDR3 reads TGTGCCAGCAGTGGACAGGGGGCTGGTGAGCAGTACTTC. Variable domain in full (rest from reference TRBV28 and TRBJ2-7): DVKVTQSSRYLVKRTGEKVFLECVQDMDHENMFWYRQDPGLGLRLIYFSYDVKMKEKGDIPEGYSVSREKKERFSLILESASTNQTSMYLCASSGQGAGEQYFGPGTRLTVT.

The rearrangement uses TRBV28 and TRBJ2-7; D perhaps matches TRBD2 (5 bases). With 3 bases removed from V and 7 bases from J, the gap between germline ends came to 13 bases. Germline V gene data show CDR1 as MDHEN and CDR2 as SYDVKM. The CDR3 sequence is 13 residues long. CDR3 residues: CASSFRTSGEQYF. In DNA, the CDR3 is TGTGCCAGCAGTTTCAGGACTTCGGGGGAGCAGTACTTC.

V and J are TRBV7-9 and TRBJ2-7; D is undetermined. V lost 1 base to trimming and J lost 7 bases, with 5 bases between them. CDR3 length equals 11 residues. CDR1 and CDR2 from the germline V gene are SEHNR and FQNEAQ (reference sequence). The CDR3 loop reads CASSLVGEQYF. For the CDR3, the DNA is TGTGCCAGCAGCTTAGTAGGGGAGCAGTACTTC.

This chain uses TRBV7-9 with TRBJ2-5; tentative D call: TRBD2 (5 bases). In germline, CDR1 is SEHNR, CDR2 FQNEAQ (reference sequence). The V gene lost 4 bases and the J gene lost 7 bases, with 13 bases spanning the gap. The CDR3 is 13 amino acids. The CDR3, as DNA: TGTGCCAGCAGCTCCCAGGCCCGGGGGACCCAGTACTTC. Its protein product is CASSSQARGTQYF.

V usage is TRBV5-4 and J usage is TRBJ2-2; perhaps D is TRBD1 or TRBD2 (5 bases each). Trimming took off 5 bases at V and 2 bases at J, with 13 bases between the two ends. Germline assignment: CDR1 SGHNT and CDR2 YYREEE (reference sequence). The CDR3 sequence is 15 residues long. The DNA of the CDR3 is TGTGCCAGCAGGGCCGGGACGCCTAACACCGGGGAGCTGTTTTTT. It specifies CASRAGTPNTGELFF. Drawing the rest from reference TRBV5-4 and TRBJ2-2, the complete variable domain is ETGVTQSPTHLIKTRGQQVTLRCSSQSGHNTVSWYQQALGQGPQFIFQYYREEENGRGNFPPRFSGLQFPNYSSELNVNALELDDSALYLCASRAGTPNTGELFFGEGSRLTVL.

The rearrangement uses TRBV27 and TRBJ2-2, with TRBD1 matching over 8 bases. J lost 6 bases, V lost 6 bases, and 12 bases had no gene match. CDR3 size: 16 residues. Germline-derived CDR1 and CDR2 are MNHEY and SMNVEV (reference sequence). The DNA for the CDR3 is TGTGCCAGCAGCTCTGAGACAGGGGATCGGTCCGGGGAGCTGTTTTTT. Residues: CASSSETGDRSGELFF.

The gene calls are TRBV6-1 and TRBJ1-1, with TRBD1 as a possible D gene (5 bases). Per germline, CDR1 MNHNS and CDR2 SASEGT. The CDR3 has 12 amino acids. Trimming shortened V by 5 bases and J by 4 bases, and 8 bases separated the two germline ends. DNA of the CDR3: TGTGCCAGCAGTTCTGGGGGCACTGAAGCTTTCTTT. Its translation: CASSSGGTEAFF.